The next 21 T cell receptor beta chains were all read from a single sample in a study of human T cells and chemical hapten exposure. The time point is: patch test 2, 6 weeks after DPC sensitization. Treatment described: therapeutic diphenylcyclopropenone sensitization with weekly scalp DPC. TCRdb reprocessed the RACE reads with MiXCR, giving one entry per CDR3 protein. The sample lists 110,000 to 150,000 distinct CDR3 sequences, 12% seen once, with under 1.5% in the top ten. Material: whole blood, obtained in connection with sensitization to the hapten diphenylcyclopropenone (DPC). The source of these receptors is a woman in her fifties or sixties with alopecia areata. Some clones in this sample may be carry-over from other donors' samples.

This chain uses TRBV6-2 or TRBV6-3 with TRBJ2-2; D is perhaps TRBD2 (5 bases). CDR1 is MNHEY, CDR2 SVGEGT, per germline. The ends were cut back, 0 bases at V and 6 bases at J, with 11 bases in the middle. The CDR3 has 15 amino acids. CDR3 in DNA: TGTGCCAGCAGTTACTCGAATATGCGGGCCGGGGAGCTGTTTTTT. This encodes CASSYSNMRAGELFF.

The sample holds a few counts of this clonotype. The chain carries TRBV6-5 and TRBJ1-1, with D possibly matching TRBD1 (5 bases). V was shortened by 6 bases and J by 6 bases, with 23 bases between the two germline ends. The CDR3 runs to 16 residues. Germline V CDR1 and CDR2: MNHEY, SVGAGI. CDR3 in amino acids: CASSRLRPGQGAEAFF. The CDR3 DNA reads TGTGCCAGCAGCCGCCTACGGCCGGGGCAAGGGGCTGAAGCTTTCTTT.

This clonotype was picked up a small number of times. The chain uses TRBV18 and TRBJ2-3, with D possibly being TRBD2 (5 bases). Germline V gene lookup returns CDR1 KGHSH and CDR2 LQKENI. This CDR3 is 13 amino acids long. V lost 10 bases to trimming and J lost 2 bases, with 13 bases between them. The chain's CDR3 is CATKGVNTDTQYF. The CDR3 DNA reads TGTGCCACCAAGGGAGTAAACACAGATACGCAGTATTTT.

The chain has TRBV20-1 and TRBJ2-3; 9 bases agree with TRBD2. The CDR3 has 15 residues. The trim removed 3 bases at V and 11 bases at J, leaving 15 bases unmatched. Looked up from germline, CDR1 is DFQATT and CDR2 is SNEGSKA (reference sequence). The CDR3 DNA reads as TGCAGTGCTAGTACTAGCGGGCTCCGGGGAGAAAAGCAGTATTTT. Residues: CSASTSGLRGEKQYF.

This clonotype was seen a few times. CDR3 loop: CASSDYSPLGNEQFF. The DNA for the CDR3 is TGTGCCAGCAGTGACTACAGCCCTCTTGGCAATGAGCAGTTCTTC. V gene TRBV2 combines with J gene TRBJ2-1; the D is unclear. V lost 3 bases to trimming and J lost 6 bases, with 15 bases between them. This CDR3 region has 15 residues. Germline CDR1 SNHLY, CDR2 FYNNEI.

The sample holds a few counts of this clonotype. The genes are TRBV10-3 and TRBJ1-1, with 10 bases lining up with TRBD1. CDR1 is ENHRY and CDR2 is SYGVKD in the germline V gene. The CDR3 covers 15 residues. After removal of 6 bases from V and 4 bases from J, the junction contained 8 bases not matched to a gene. CDR3 DNA: TGTGCCATCAGACCGGGACAGGGGTTGGCCACTGAAGCTTTCTTT. This translates into CAIRPGQGLATEAFF.

This clonotype was recorded many times. The CDR3 nucleotides are TGTGCCAGCAGCCACCGACAGGGAGATCAGCCCCAGCATTTT. As protein: CASSHRQGDQPQHF. The genes are TRBV7-2 and TRBJ1-5; 7 bases line up with TRBD1. Trimming took 5 bases from V and 5 from J; bases not matched to a gene: 6. The CDR3 totals 14 residues. CDR1 SGHTA and CDR2 FQGNSA come from the germline V gene.

This clonotype was counted many times. The V call is TRBV7-3, the J call TRBJ2-3, with 8 positions matching TRBD2. Unmatched junction bases numbered 11, after V lost 5 bases and J lost 1 base. Germline lookup yields CDR1 SGHTA and CDR2 FQGTGA. This CDR3 has 17 amino acids. The CDR3 reads CASSPAGGGSRTDTQYF. CDR3 in DNA: TGTGCCAGCAGCCCGGCGGGAGGCGGGAGTCGCACAGATACGCAGTATTTT. Combining the CDR3 with reference TRBV7-3 and TRBJ2-3 gives the whole variable domain GAGVSQTPSNKVTEKGKYVELRCDPISGHTALYWYRQSLGQGPEFLIYFQGTGAADDSGLPNDRFFAVRPEGSVSTLKIQRTERGDSAVYLCASSPAGGGSRTDTQYFGPGTRLTVL.

This chain connects TRBV1 to TRBJ2-2; the table's D gene call, TRBD2, was not cross checked with the DNA. TRBV1 is a pseudogene. This CDR3 has 17 amino acids. CDR3 amino acids: CTSSQDRASRRPGELFF. CDR3 nucleotide sequence: TGCACCAGCAGCCAAGATCGGGCTAGCAGGAGACCGGGGGAGCTGTTTTTT.

This chain links TRBV28 with TRBJ1-5; the D is unclear. Trimming stripped 5 bases from V and 0 bases from J, with 11 bases between. CDR3 length: 15 amino acids. From germline, CDR1 is MDHEN and CDR2 SYDVKM. CDR3 sequence reads: CASSGKWLSNQPQHF. The CDR3 DNA sequence: TGTGCCAGCAGTGGGAAGTGGCTTAGCAATCAGCCCCAGCATTTT.

Ten or more counts support this clonotype. This chain links TRBV24-1 with TRBJ2-2; D not resolved. The length of the CDR3 is 14 residues. The V end was cut by 3 bases, the J end by 6 bases, with 10 bases between. Germline CDR1 and CDR2: KGHDR and SFDVKD. Here the CDR3 reads CATSDPKRSGELFF. The DNA for the CDR3 is TGTGCCACCAGTGATCCTAAAAGGTCCGGGGAGCTGTTTTTT.

This clonotype has more than one count but fewer than ten. The chain employs TRBV12-3 or TRBV12-4 and TRBJ2-5; D gene uncertain. The V end lost 6 bases, the J end lost 7 bases, and 15 bases lay between the germline ends. The CDR3 consists of 13 residues. CDR3 nucleotides: TGTGCCAGCAGCCAGACACCAACGGGGACCCAGTACTTC. This encodes CASSQTPTGTQYF.

This clonotype was recorded at least ten times. The conserved phenylalanine or tryptophan is not found at the CDR3 terminus, so this likely reflects a read error. No DNA is shown, since the ends of the CDR3 on it are uncertain; the CDR3 is the one TCRdb lists. The rearrangement links TRBV5-6 to TRBJ2-1; the table names TRBD1, a call not compared with the DNA. CDR1 and CDR2 (germline): SGHDT, YYEEEE. The CDR3 is made up of 13 amino acids, end residues included. CDR3 protein: CASSSLAVGPGAN.

Only a few counts were recorded for this clonotype. V gene TRBV5-1 combines with J gene TRBJ2-7; no clear D gene. V dropped 5 bases and J dropped 6 bases, with 12 bases sitting between them. The CDR3 runs 12 residues. Germline V gene sequence: CDR1 SGHRS, CDR2 YFSETQ. In DNA form, the CDR3 reads TGCGCCAGCAGGCCCGGGTCTGGCGAGCAGTACTTC. Amino acids: CASRPGSGEQYF.

V is TRBV6-1 and J is TRBJ2-7; unclear D gene. This CDR3 comprises 14 residues. V was cut by 5 bases and J by 1 base, with 12 bases left in between. Looked up from germline, CDR1 is MNHNS and CDR2 is SASEGT. The CDR3 reads CASSQTPASYEQYF. The CDR3 region has the DNA TGTGCCAGCAGTCAGACCCCGGCGTCCTACGAGCAGTACTTC.

This clonotype was recorded a few times. The rearrangement links TRBV24-1 to TRBJ2-1; D is perhaps TRBD1 (5 bases). With 0 bases removed from V and 9 bases from J, the gap between germline ends came to 14 bases. Germline CDR1 is KGHDR and CDR2 is SFDVKD. The CDR3 is 15 residues long. CDR3 nucleotides: TGTGCCACCAGTGATTTGTGGGGCCAGCCCCCTGAGCAGTTCTTC. It translates to CATSDLWGQPPEQFF.

In this sample, this clonotype turned up a few times. The chain joins TRBV20-1 to TRBJ2-3; 10 positions agree with TRBD2. CDR1 and CDR2 (germline): DFQATT, SNEGSKA (reference sequence). The junction had 8 bases not matched to a gene; V was cut back by 3 bases and J by 5 bases. This CDR3 spans 15 amino acids. The CDR3 here is CSARSGRADIDTQYF. The CDR3 DNA sequence: TGCAGTGCTAGGAGCGGGAGGGCCGATATAGATACGCAGTATTTT.

Only a few counts were recorded for this clonotype. J is TRBJ2-1 and V is TRBV18, with D possibly being TRBD1 or TRBD2 (7 bases each). Per the germline V gene, CDR1 is KGHSH and CDR2 is LQKENI. The CDR3 length is 15 residues. V shed 5 bases and J shed 4 bases, with 15 bases lying between them. Here the CDR3 DNA reads TGTGCCAGCTCAAATGGGAGGGGGCCGTACAATGAGCAGTTCTTC. The encoded protein is CASSNGRGPYNEQFF.

This clonotype has more than one count but fewer than ten. The chain carries TRBV11-2 and TRBJ2-1, with D possibly being TRBD2 (6 bases). The CDR3 has 17 residues. The germline gives CDR1 SGHAT, CDR2 FQNNGV. Trimming cost V 1 base and J 7 bases, with 20 bases left between them. The CDR3 region has the DNA TGTGCCAGCAGCTTAGGATTGGGCAGTTACCGGGGGAATGAGCAGTTCTTC. This codes for CASSLGLGSYRGNEQFF.

This clonotype was counted many times. The chain employs TRBV20-1 and TRBJ1-1; possible D gene TRBD1, 6 bases. Between the trimmed V and J ends, which lost 1 base and 1 base, there was a span of 10 bases. Germline assignment: CDR1 DFQATT and CDR2 SNEGSKA (reference sequence). The CDR3 is 14 amino acids. The DNA for the CDR3 is TGCAGTGCTAGAGGGTGGACAGCGAACACTGAAGCTTTCTTT. Protein sequence: CSARGWTANTEAFF.

The gene calls are TRBV6-1 and TRBJ2-3, with TRBD2 matching 9 bases. The CDR3 totals 17 residues. Germline V CDR1 and CDR2: MNHNS, SASEGT. With V trimmed by 3 bases and J by 1 base, 8 bases remained unmatched. The CDR3 sequence is CASSEAGGPDGTDTQYF. The CDR3 nucleotides read TGTGCCAGCAGTGAGGCGGGAGGGCCTGACGGCACAGATACGCAGTATTTT.